The rows below give T cell receptor beta chains drawn from one sample of a study of T cell responses to AZD1222 COVID-19 vaccine. Produced via immunoSEQ multiplex PCR; TCRdb's table is partial and in-frame only. The sample gives around 140,000 clones, 85% to 95% of which show up once; more than 0.8% is in the top ten. The specimen comprised peripheral blood, sampled on day 0 of MenACWY control vaccination. The receptors were gathered from an adult in good health. Both conserved end residues are part of each CDR3. D genes are given only for firm matches. Clone size is shown for a subset of rows, as once, few, many or a class of expanded clone.

CDR3 protein: CASSSGVPYEQYF
CDR3 DNA: TGTGCCAGCAGTAGCGGGGTCCCCTACGAGCAGTACTTC
V gene: TRBV28
clone size: -
D gene: TRBD2
J gene: TRBJ2-7

CDR3 protein: CATSRPYSETQYF
CDR3 DNA: TGTGCCACCTCGCGGCCCTACTCGGAGACCCAGTACTTC
V gene: TRBV24-1
clone size: -
D gene: -
J gene: TRBJ2-5

CDR3 protein: CASSQDRGRGEQFF
CDR3 DNA: TGTGCCAGCAGCCAAGATCGGGGAAGGGGTGAGCAGTTCTTC
V gene: TRBV3-1/TRBV3-2
clone size: few
D gene: -
J gene: TRBJ2-1

CDR3 protein: CASSLAPYRESTYGYTF
CDR3 DNA: TGTGCCAGCAGCTTAGCTCCCTATCGGGAAAGTACCTATGGCTACACCTTC
V gene: TRBV7-9
clone size: -
D gene: -
J gene: TRBJ1-2

CDR3 protein: CATSREAFGNTIYF
CDR3 DNA: TGTGCCACCAGCAGAGAAGCCTTCGGAAACACCATATATTTT
V gene: TRBV15
clone size: -
D gene: -
J gene: TRBJ1-3

CDR3 protein: CASSLQGARDTEAFF
CDR3 DNA: TGTGCCAGCAGCTTACAGGGGGCACGAGACACTGAAGCTTTCTTT
V gene: TRBV7-9
clone size: -
D gene: TRBD1
J gene: TRBJ1-1

CDR3 protein: CAISESGGQGMGQPQHF
CDR3 DNA: TGTGCCATCAGTGAGTCGGGAGGACAGGGTATGGGTCAGCCCCAGCATTTT
V gene: TRBV10-3
clone size: -
D gene: TRBD1
J gene: TRBJ1-5

CDR3 protein: CASSQARTNTEAFF
CDR3 DNA: TGTGCCAGCAGCCAAGCACGGACGAACACTGAAGCTTTCTTT
V gene: TRBV4-2
clone size: -
D gene: -
J gene: TRBJ1-1

CDR3 protein: CATVQGGYNEQFF
CDR3 DNA: TGTGCCACCGTACAGGGAGGGTACAATGAGCAGTTCTTC
V gene: TRBV19
clone size: -
D gene: -
J gene: TRBJ2-1

CDR3 protein: CASSPVSGKTYEQYF
CDR3 DNA: TGTGCCAGCAGTCCCGTTAGCGGGAAGACCTACGAGCAGTACTTC
V gene: TRBV28
clone size: -
D gene: TRBD2
J gene: TRBJ2-7

CDR3 protein: CASSFYSNQPQHF
CDR3 DNA: TGTGCCAGCAGTTTTTACAGCAATCAGCCCCAGCATTTT
V gene: TRBV28
clone size: -
D gene: -
J gene: TRBJ1-5

CDR3 protein: CASSSREEGFTEAFF
CDR3 DNA: TGTGCCAGCAGTTCCAGGGAAGAGGGTTTCACTGAAGCTTTCTTT
V gene: TRBV6-5
clone size: -
D gene: -
J gene: TRBJ1-1

CDR3 protein: CASRLGMTTDTQYF
CDR3 DNA: TGTGCCAGCAGGTTAGGGATGACCACAGATACGCAGTATTTT
V gene: TRBV28
clone size: -
D gene: -
J gene: TRBJ2-3

CDR3 protein: CASSINLKRNNNEQFF
CDR3 DNA: TGTGCCAGTAGTATTAACTTAAAGCGGAATAACAATGAGCAGTTCTTC
V gene: TRBV19
clone size: -
D gene: -
J gene: TRBJ2-1

CDR3 protein: CASSEGEWGHDPSNYGYTF
CDR3 DNA: TGTGCCAGCAGTGAAGGGGAATGGGGACACGACCCTTCTAACTATGGCTACACCTTC
V gene: TRBV2
clone size: -
D gene: -
J gene: TRBJ1-2

CDR3 protein: CASSLKFGAEAFF
CDR3 DNA: TGTGCCAGCAGCTTGAAGTTCGGAGCTGAAGCTTTCTTT
V gene: TRBV5-4
clone size: -
D gene: -
J gene: TRBJ1-1

CDR3 protein: CASSLQTSGDYEQYF
CDR3 DNA: TGCGCCAGCAGCTTACAGACTAGCGGAGACTACGAGCAGTACTTC
V gene: TRBV5-1
clone size: -
D gene: TRBD2
J gene: TRBJ2-7

CDR3 protein: CASSVLAGWDGELFF
CDR3 DNA: TGTGCCAGCAGCGTCCTAGCGGGGTGGGACGGGGAGCTGTTTTTT
V gene: TRBV9
clone size: -
D gene: TRBD2
J gene: TRBJ2-2

CDR3 protein: CASSVNLDRGETRGYTF
CDR3 DNA: TGTGCCAGCAGCGTGAACTTGGACAGGGGGGAAACGCGAGGCTACACCTTC
V gene: TRBV7-9
clone size: -
D gene: TRBD1
J gene: TRBJ1-2

CDR3 protein: CASIETGTEAFF
CDR3 DNA: TGTGCCAGTATCGAGACAGGCACTGAAGCTTTCTTT
V gene: TRBV7-9
clone size: -
D gene: -
J gene: TRBJ1-1

CDR3 protein: CASSYGGPEKLFF
CDR3 DNA: TGTGCCAGCAGTTACGGGGGGCCCGAAAAACTGTTTTTT
V gene: TRBV6-5
clone size: -
D gene: -
J gene: TRBJ1-4

CDR3 protein: CASSPHLQAEGYTF
CDR3 DNA: TGTGCCAGCAGCCCACACCTACAGGCGGAGGGATACACCTTC
V gene: TRBV9
clone size: -
D gene: -
J gene: TRBJ1-2

CDR3 protein: CATSPGGWREKLFF
CDR3 DNA: TGTGCCACCAGCCCTGGGGGTTGGCGAGAAAAACTGTTTTTT
V gene: TRBV15
clone size: -
D gene: -
J gene: TRBJ1-4

CDR3 protein: CASSQDRPGGETQYF
CDR3 DNA: TGCGCCAGCAGCCAAGACCGTCCTGGGGGGGAGACCCAGTACTTC
V gene: TRBV4-1
clone size: -
D gene: -
J gene: TRBJ2-5

CDR3 protein: CATSGRNTEAFF
CDR3 DNA: TGTGCCACCAGCGGGAGGAACACTGAAGCTTTCTTT
V gene: TRBV24-1
clone size: -
D gene: -
J gene: TRBJ1-1

CDR3 protein: CASSQTRGDEQYF
CDR3 DNA: TGTGCCAGCAGTCAGACTCGGGGTGACGAGCAGTACTTC
V gene: TRBV6-4
clone size: -
D gene: -
J gene: TRBJ2-7

CDR3 protein: CASSEVGSPGETQYF
CDR3 DNA: TGTGCCAGCAGTGAAGTCGGCAGCCCGGGGGAGACCCAGTACTTC
V gene: TRBV6-1
clone size: -
D gene: -
J gene: TRBJ2-5

CDR3 protein: CASSLRDFFAYEQYF
CDR3 DNA: TGCGCCAGCAGCTTGAGGGATTTCTTTGCCTACGAGCAGTACTTC
V gene: TRBV5-1
clone size: -
D gene: -
J gene: TRBJ2-7

CDR3 protein: CASRTGQWDSYEQYF
CDR3 DNA: TGTGCCAGCAGAACGGGACAGTGGGACTCCTACGAGCAGTACTTC
V gene: TRBV2
clone size: -
D gene: TRBD1
J gene: TRBJ2-7

CDR3 protein: CASSDGDYSNQPQHF
CDR3 DNA: TGTGCCAGCAGCGACGGCGACTATAGCAATCAGCCCCAGCATTTT
V gene: TRBV5-4
clone size: -
D gene: -
J gene: TRBJ1-5

CDR3 protein: CSASVLSGAGTVYNEQFF
CDR3 DNA: TGCAGTGCTAGTGTTCTGAGTGGGGCGGGGACAGTTTACAATGAGCAGTTCTTC
V gene: TRBV20-1
clone size: -
D gene: -
J gene: TRBJ2-1

CDR3 protein: CSVVTADQPQHF
CDR3 DNA: TGCAGCGTTGTTACAGCCGATCAGCCCCAGCATTTT
V gene: TRBV29-1
clone size: -
D gene: -
J gene: TRBJ1-5

CDR3 protein: CASSESGLNQPQHF
CDR3 DNA: TGCGCCAGCAGTGAGTCGGGTCTCAATCAGCCCCAGCATTTT
V gene: TRBV10-2
clone size: -
D gene: -
J gene: TRBJ1-5

CDR3 protein: CASSAWGGHSNSPLHF
CDR3 DNA: TGTGCCAGCAGTGCGTGGGGAGGACATAGTAATTCACCCCTCCACTTT
V gene: TRBV2
clone size: -
D gene: -
J gene: TRBJ1-6

CDR3 protein: CASSPGQTLREAFF
CDR3 DNA: TGTGCCAGCAGCCCGGGACAGACCCTCAGGGAAGCTTTCTTT
V gene: TRBV7-6
clone size: -
D gene: TRBD1
J gene: TRBJ1-1

CDR3 protein: CASSNRGRGNSPLHF
CDR3 DNA: TGTGCCAGCAGTAACCGTGGTAGGGGGAATTCACCCCTCCACTTT
V gene: TRBV6-5
clone size: -
D gene: -
J gene: TRBJ1-6

CDR3 protein: CASHGLRRSYGYTF
CDR3 DNA: TGTGCCAGCCATGGGCTACGCCGGTCCTATGGCTACACCTTC
V gene: TRBV2
clone size: once
D gene: -
J gene: TRBJ1-2

CDR3 protein: CASKNDLSRAEAFF
CDR3 DNA: TGTGCCAGCAAAAACGACTTGTCACGGGCTGAAGCTTTCTTT
V gene: TRBV6-5
clone size: once
D gene: -
J gene: TRBJ1-1

CDR3 protein: CASSQGLGSGSSYNEQFF
CDR3 DNA: TGTGCCAGCAGCCAAGGGTTGGGATCAGGGAGCTCCTACAATGAGCAGTTCTTC
V gene: TRBV3-1/TRBV3-2
clone size: -
D gene: -
J gene: TRBJ2-1

CDR3 protein: CASTPGDAEAFF
CDR3 DNA: TGTGCCAGCACGCCGGGGGATGCTGAAGCTTTCTTT
V gene: TRBV25-1
clone size: -
D gene: -
J gene: TRBJ1-1

CDR3 protein: CASSPETGTRYGYTF
CDR3 DNA: TGTGCCAGCAGTCCAGAGACAGGGACTCGGTATGGCTACACCTTC
V gene: TRBV5-6
clone size: -
D gene: TRBD1
J gene: TRBJ1-2

CDR3 protein: CASSYLQGANEQFF
CDR3 DNA: TGTGCCAGCAGTTATCTACAGGGGGCGAATGAGCAGTTCTTC
V gene: TRBV6-5
clone size: -
D gene: TRBD1
J gene: TRBJ2-1

CDR3 protein: CATKAPGQGNGYTF
CDR3 DNA: TGTGCCACCAAAGCCCCGGGACAGGGAAATGGCTACACCTTC
V gene: TRBV10-3
clone size: once
D gene: TRBD1
J gene: TRBJ1-2

CDR3 protein: CASSLSFNTGELFF
CDR3 DNA: TGTGCCAGCAGTTTATCCTTTAACACCGGGGAGCTGTTTTTT
V gene: TRBV27
clone size: -
D gene: -
J gene: TRBJ2-2

CDR3 protein: CSASAGQFNQPQHF
CDR3 DNA: TGCAGTGCTAGTGCCGGACAGTTCAATCAGCCCCAGCATTTT
V gene: TRBV20-1
clone size: -
D gene: -
J gene: TRBJ1-5

CDR3 protein: CASSFWGLASSYNEQFF
CDR3 DNA: TGTGCCAGCAGCTTTTGGGGACTAGCGTCCTCCTACAATGAGCAGTTCTTC
V gene: TRBV7-9
clone size: -
D gene: TRBD2
J gene: TRBJ2-1

CDR3 protein: CASGVGGLAGGWADTQYF
CDR3 DNA: TGCGCCAGCGGTGTCGGCGGACTAGCGGGAGGGTGGGCAGATACGCAGTATTTT
V gene: TRBV5-1
clone size: -
D gene: TRBD2
J gene: TRBJ2-3

CDR3 protein: CASSSRISYEQYF
CDR3 DNA: TGTGCCAGCAGTTCCAGGATTTCCTACGAGCAGTACTTC
V gene: TRBV12-3/TRBV12-4
clone size: -
D gene: -
J gene: TRBJ2-7

CDR3 protein: CASSISSGSQSYEQYF
CDR3 DNA: TGTGCCAGTAGTATCTCTAGCGGGAGTCAGTCCTACGAGCAGTACTTC
V gene: TRBV19
clone size: once
D gene: TRBD2
J gene: TRBJ2-7